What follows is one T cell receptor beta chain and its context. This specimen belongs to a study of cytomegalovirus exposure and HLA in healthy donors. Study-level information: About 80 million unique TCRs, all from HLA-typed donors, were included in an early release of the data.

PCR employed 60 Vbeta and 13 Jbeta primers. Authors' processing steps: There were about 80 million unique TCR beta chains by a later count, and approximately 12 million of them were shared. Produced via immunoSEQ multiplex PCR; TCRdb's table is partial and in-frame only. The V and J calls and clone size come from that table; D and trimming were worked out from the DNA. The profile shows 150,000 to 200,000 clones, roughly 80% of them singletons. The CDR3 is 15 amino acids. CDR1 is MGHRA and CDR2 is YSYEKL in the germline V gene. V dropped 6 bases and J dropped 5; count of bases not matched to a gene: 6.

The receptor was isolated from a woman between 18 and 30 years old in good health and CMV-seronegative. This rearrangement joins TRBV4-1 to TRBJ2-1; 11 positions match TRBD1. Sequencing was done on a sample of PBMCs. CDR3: CASSRGTGGDNEQFF. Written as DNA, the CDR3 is TGCGCCAGCAGTCGAGGGACAGGGGGGGACAATGAGCAGTTCTTC.